This TCR beta chain was captured by sequencing in a study of T-cell reconstitution after alpha-beta-depleted transplantation in children. The authors prepared the TCRbeta library with unique molecular identifiers. TCRdb used MiXCR to reprocess the PCR reads, holding one entry per CDR3 protein. The data show 220,000 or so distinct CDR3 sequences, roughly 8.2% seen once. This clonotype has at least ten counts. Its target is unknown. The germline V and J ends were trimmed by 1 base and 4 bases, with 5 bases remaining between them. Germline lookup yields CDR1 SGHTA and CDR2 FQGNSA. This CDR3 is built from 13 residues. Study-wide findings and caveats: T cells produced anew were the main source of T-cell counts and diversity one year after transplant. Reportedly, roughly two months post-transplant, alpha-beta T cells arose from several hundred expanded graft clones. It was surviving recipient T cells and thymic progenitors that gave some patients high TCRbeta diversity at day 60.

The chain combines TRBV7-2 with TRBJ1-5, with unresolved D. This sequence originates from a male patient between 10 and 17 years old who had a stem cell transplant for acute lymphoblastic leukemia, so the T cells may come from the graft donor. Sample: PBMCs, mostly from graft donor cells, taken 180 days after TCRalphabeta/CD19-depleted stem cell transplant. Written as DNA, the CDR3 is TGTGCCAGCAGCTTAGGCCAAAATCAGCCCCAGCATTTT. Encoded protein: CASSLGQNQPQHF.